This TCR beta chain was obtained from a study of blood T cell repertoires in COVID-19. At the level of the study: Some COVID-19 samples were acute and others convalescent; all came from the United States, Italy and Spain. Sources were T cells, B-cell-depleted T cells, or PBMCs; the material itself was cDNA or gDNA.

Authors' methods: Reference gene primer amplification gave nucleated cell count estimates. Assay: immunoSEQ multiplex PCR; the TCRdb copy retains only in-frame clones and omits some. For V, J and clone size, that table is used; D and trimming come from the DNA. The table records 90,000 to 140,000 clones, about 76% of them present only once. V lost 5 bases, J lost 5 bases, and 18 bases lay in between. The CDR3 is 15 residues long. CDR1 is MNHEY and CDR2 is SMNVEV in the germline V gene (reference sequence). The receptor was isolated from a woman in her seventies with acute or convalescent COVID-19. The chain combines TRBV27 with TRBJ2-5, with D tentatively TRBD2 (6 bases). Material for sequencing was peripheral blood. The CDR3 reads CASSASRRGDETQYF. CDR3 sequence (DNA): TGTGCCAGCAGTGCCTCCCGGCGGGGAGATGAGACCCAGTACTTC.